This TCR beta chain was recovered during a study of shared clonotypes between healthy human individuals. On this clone itself: Its antigen is undetermined.

Only in-frame clones appear in the TCRdb table, and some are missing; sequencing was by immunoSEQ multiplex PCR. Of about 2.3 million clones listed, 93% are singletons. The CDR3 length is 13 residues. The ends lost 8 bases at V and 7 bases at J; junction bases unmatched: 4. The V gene's germline CDR1 is MGHDK and CDR2 SYGVNS. Study-level points and caveats: Non-shared clonotypes had lower generation probabilities than clonotypes shared by all four sorted-subset donors.

The sequenced sample consisted of naive CD4+ T cells from PBMCs. Stated subset: CD45RA+ positively selected. This receptor was identified in a man aged 18 to 29 in good health. Some clones in this sample may be carry-over from other donors' samples. V is TRBV25-1 and J is TRBJ1-4; 10 nucleotides align to TRBD1. The CDR3 nucleotides are TGTGCCAGCCGACAGGGGGCGGTTGAAAAACTGTTTTTT. Its translation: CASRQGAVEKLFF.